The source of this T cell receptor beta chain is a study of T cells after yellow fever vaccination. In the study overall: Preparation of fractions with low cell numbers was performed using SMART-Seq v4 Ultra Low Input.

Generation of TCR cDNA used 5'RACE template switching (which added a universal primer site and UMIs). TCRdb re-called the 5' RACE reads through MiXCR, storing one row per CDR3 protein. Among 300,000 to 400,000 distinct CDR3 sequences, roughly 8% were seen once, and the ten largest hold 17%. The length of the CDR3 is 13 residues. With 6 bases clipped from V and 4 bases from J, the junction kept 5 bases outside the gene matches. This clonotype was recorded a few times. The clonotype originates from a man aged 18-30 years who received the YFV17D yellow fever vaccine. The chain is built from TRBV12-3 or TRBV12-4 and TRBJ2-7, with TRBD1 identical over 8 bases. Sample: PBMCs, taken about 41 days after the first yellow fever vaccination. CDR3: CASSRRGRYEQYF. The CDR3 DNA follows: TGTGCCAGCAGCCGCAGGGGGCGGTACGAGCAGTACTTC.